This entry concerns a single T cell receptor beta chain. The antigen is unknown. These data are taken from a study of beta chain features in type 1 diabetes. Regarding the study as a whole: Within each of all four CD4+ subsets, Type 1 diabetes patients had TCRB CDR3s that were moderately but significantly shorter. In type 1 diabetes patients, VDJ junctions had fewer insertions; deletions at these junctions were more frequent.

Every isolated RNA sample was fully reverse transcribed, so sequencing captured expressed TCRB transcripts. Method: immunoSEQ multiplex PCR; TCRdb's copy keeps in-frame clones and lacks some. Among some 350,000 clones listed, 13% were seen once. Per the germline V gene, CDR1 is SGHAT and CDR2 is FQNNGV. The CDR3 runs 14 residues. V lost 5 bases and J 1 base, leaving 8 bases between the germline ends. This sequence originates from a woman between 18 and 29 years old with type 1 diabetes. The material sequenced was naive CD4+ T cells from blood. The V gene is TRBV11-2, the J gene TRBJ2-2; no definite D call. CDR3 sequence (DNA): TGTGCCAGCAGCCTCTTCAGGAACACCGGGGAGCTGTTTTTT. Its translation: CASSLFRNTGELFF.